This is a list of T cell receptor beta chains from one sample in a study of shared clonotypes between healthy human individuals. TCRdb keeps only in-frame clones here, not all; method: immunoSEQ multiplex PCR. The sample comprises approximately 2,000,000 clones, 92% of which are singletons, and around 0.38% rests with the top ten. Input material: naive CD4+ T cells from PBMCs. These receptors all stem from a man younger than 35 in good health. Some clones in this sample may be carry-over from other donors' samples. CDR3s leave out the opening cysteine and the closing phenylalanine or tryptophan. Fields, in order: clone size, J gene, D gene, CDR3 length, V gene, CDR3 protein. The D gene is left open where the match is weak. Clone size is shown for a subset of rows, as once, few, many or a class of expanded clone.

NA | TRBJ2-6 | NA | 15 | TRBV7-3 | ASSLPGVISGANVLT
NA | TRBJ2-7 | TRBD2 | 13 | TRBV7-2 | ASSSAGLAGYEQY
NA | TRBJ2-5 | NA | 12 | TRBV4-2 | ASSPPGHQETQY
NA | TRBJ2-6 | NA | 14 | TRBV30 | AWSHRLSSGANVLT
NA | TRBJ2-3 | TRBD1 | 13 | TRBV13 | ASSLGGQGIDTQY
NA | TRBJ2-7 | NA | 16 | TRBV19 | ASSPIPAVWGHVYEQY
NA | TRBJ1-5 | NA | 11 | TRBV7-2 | ASTPGNNQPQH
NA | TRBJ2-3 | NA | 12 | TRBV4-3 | ASSHELVTDTQY
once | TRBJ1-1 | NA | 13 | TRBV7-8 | ASSLSTRRGTEAF
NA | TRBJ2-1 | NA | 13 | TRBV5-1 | ASSPGDHSYNEQF
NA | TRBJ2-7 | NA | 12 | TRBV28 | ASTRQRSSYEQY
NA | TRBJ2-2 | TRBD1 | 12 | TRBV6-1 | AAAGQGYGGELF
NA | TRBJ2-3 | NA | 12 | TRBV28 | ASSFPGSTDTQY
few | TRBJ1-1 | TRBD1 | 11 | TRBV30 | AWTIGTGVRAF
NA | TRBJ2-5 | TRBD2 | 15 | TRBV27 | ASSLSTSGREEETQY
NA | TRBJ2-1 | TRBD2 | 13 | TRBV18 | ASSPSDGRGNEQF
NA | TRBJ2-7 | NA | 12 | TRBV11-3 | ASSLGQSAYEQY
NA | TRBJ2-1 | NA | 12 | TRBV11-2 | ASRLQGPYNEQF
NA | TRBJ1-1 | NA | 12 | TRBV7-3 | ASSPEGGNTEAF
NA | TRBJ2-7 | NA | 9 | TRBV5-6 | ASSQSYEQY
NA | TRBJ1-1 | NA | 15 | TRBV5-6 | ASSYLRGEGMNTEAF
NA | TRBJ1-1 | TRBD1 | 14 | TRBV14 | ASSPGQGRFDTEAF
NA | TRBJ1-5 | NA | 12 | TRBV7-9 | ASSLPGEGQPQH
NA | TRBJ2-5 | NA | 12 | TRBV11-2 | ASSPAGRRVGQY
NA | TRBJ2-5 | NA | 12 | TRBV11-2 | ASSQVGVGETQY
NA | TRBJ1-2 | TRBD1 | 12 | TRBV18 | ASSPDRDGYGYT
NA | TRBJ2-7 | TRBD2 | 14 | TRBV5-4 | ASSPGALAGAYEQY
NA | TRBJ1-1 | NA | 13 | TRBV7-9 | ASSLMGRVNTEAF
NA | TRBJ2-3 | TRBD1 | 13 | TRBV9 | ASSTGTGSTDTQY
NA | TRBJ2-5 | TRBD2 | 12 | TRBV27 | ASSPRGVQETQY
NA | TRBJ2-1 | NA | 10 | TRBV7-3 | ASSLSSNEQF
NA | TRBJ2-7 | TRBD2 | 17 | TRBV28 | ASSLTLGILADSSYEQY
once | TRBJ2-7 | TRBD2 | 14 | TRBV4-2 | ASSQPLASGPYEQY
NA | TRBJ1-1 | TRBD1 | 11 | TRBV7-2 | ASSLTGPTEAF
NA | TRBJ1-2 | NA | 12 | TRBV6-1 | ASSGARVNYGYT
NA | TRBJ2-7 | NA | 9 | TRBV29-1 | SVERAYEQY
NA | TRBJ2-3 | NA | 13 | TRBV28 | ASSPGGVSTDTQY
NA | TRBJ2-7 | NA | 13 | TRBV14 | ASSQDDGRIYEQY
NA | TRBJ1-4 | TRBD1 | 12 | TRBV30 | AWSVQGAGEKLF
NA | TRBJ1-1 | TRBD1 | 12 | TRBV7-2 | ASNNDRGVTEAF
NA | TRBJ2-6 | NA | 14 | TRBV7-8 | ASSSGRHSGANVLT
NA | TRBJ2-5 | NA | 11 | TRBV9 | ASNSGKQETQY
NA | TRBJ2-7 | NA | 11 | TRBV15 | ATSRDQGGEQY
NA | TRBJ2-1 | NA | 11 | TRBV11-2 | ASSALNLPEQF
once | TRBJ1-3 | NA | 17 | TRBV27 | ASSLLPVDRKSSGNTIY
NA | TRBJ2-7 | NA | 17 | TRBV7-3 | ASSLSRLLGGNHSYEQY
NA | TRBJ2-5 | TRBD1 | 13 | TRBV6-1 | ASSQYGQGRETQY
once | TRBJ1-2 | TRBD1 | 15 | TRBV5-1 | ASSLPHTGGAGYGYT
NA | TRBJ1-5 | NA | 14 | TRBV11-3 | ASSSPDRSFNQPQH
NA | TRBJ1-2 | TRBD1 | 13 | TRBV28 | ATGTGGSFGYGYT
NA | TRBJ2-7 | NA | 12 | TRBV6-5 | ASSYLAGNYEQY
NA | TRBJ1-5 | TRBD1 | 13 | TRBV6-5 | ASSRDRGLGQPQH
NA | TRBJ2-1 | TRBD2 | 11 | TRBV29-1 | SSSGSSVSEQF
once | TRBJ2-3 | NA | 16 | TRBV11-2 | ASSFPLQGTGSTDTQY
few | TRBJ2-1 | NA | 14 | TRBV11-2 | ASSRGNTLSDNEQF